The 2 T cell receptor beta chains presented below share a single source sample, sequenced in a study of blood T cells in healthy people across ages. It was with a sample-barcoded 5' primer and a J-beta primer mix that a second PCR of roughly 7 to 12 cycles was run. TCRdb re-called the 5' RACE reads through MiXCR, storing one row per CDR3 protein. The table has 700,000 to 900,000 distinct CDR3 sequences, 20% to 30% seen once. The same sample was also studied in work on T cells of mothers and their children.

The sample was blood. Receptors were obtained from a boy aged 10-17 years in good health.

This chain uses TRBV28 with TRBJ2-7, with 8 bases aligning to TRBD1. J gave up 5 bases and V 3 bases, and 18 bases lay outside the gene matches. Germline V gene sequence: CDR1 MDHEN, CDR2 SYDVKM. The length of the CDR3 is 18 residues. The CDR3 nucleotides read TGTGCCAGCAGTTTGACTATTGGTGGACAGGGATATTCTAACGAGCAGTACTTC. Translated: CASSLTIGGQGYSNEQYF.

The CDR3: CASSGGLAGDTGELFF. The CDR3 DNA reads TGTGCCAGCAGTGGGGGACTAGCGGGGGACACCGGGGAGCTGTTTTTT. This rearrangement joins TRBV6-6 to TRBJ2-2; 14 bases fit TRBD2. V trimming: 5 bases; J trimming: 3 bases; junction bases outside the gene matches: 2. The V gene's germline CDR1 is MNHNY and CDR2 SVGAGI (reference sequence). CDR3 length: 16 amino acids.